This T cell receptor beta chain was retrieved from a study of T cell responses to AZD1222 COVID-19 vaccine. Data came from immunoSEQ multiplex PCR; TCRdb stores just in-frame clones and leaves some out. In the table there are about 27,000 clones, 92% of which are singletons. Overall study results and limits: Unmutated variant regions reportedly attract nearly half of all spike-specific TCRs. Donor demographics were predominantly white British with a female majority; clonal diversity may be underestimated. Baseline seropositives among AZD1222 recipients totaled only five to seven. Following two doses of AZD1222, Spike-specific TCR breadth and depth rose.

Comments on this clone: The antigen is unknown.

The CDR3 is made up of 16 amino acids. Germline V gives CDR1 LGHNA, CDR2 YSLEER. V shed 4 bases, J shed 4 bases, and the junction held 9 bases outside the gene matches. This clonotype originated in an adult who received the AZD1222 COVID-19 vaccine. The source material was peripheral blood, sampled 28 days after the second AZD1222 dose. The V call is TRBV4-3, the J call TRBJ1-3, with 8 bases aligning to TRBD1. CDR3 nucleotides: TGCGCCAGCAGCCCGTCGCAGGGGGCCTTCGGAAACACCATATATTTT. It is translated as CASSPSQGAFGNTIYF.